This T cell receptor beta chain derives from a study of CD8+ T cells in alopecia areata. Study as a whole: Treatment comprised oral tofacitinib, 5 to 10 mg twice daily, in treated patients. Tofacitinib lasted 6 to 18 months, then 6 months off drug.

Following RNA extraction, reverse transcription yielded cDNA that acted as the sequencing template. Clones were sequenced by immunoSEQ multiplex PCR, and TCRdb holds only the in-frame ones, with some missing. This sample has roughly 250,000 clones; 67% occur once, and the top ten carry 0.95% to 1.5%. Both CD4+ and CD8+ T cells were separated by sorting PBMCs. Trimming cost V 5 bases and J 0 bases, with 13 bases left between them. The CDR3 spans 14 residues. CDR1 GTSNPN and CDR2 SVGIG come from the germline V gene (reference sequence). The sequenced sample was CD4+ T cells sorted from blood, obtained at week 0. The source of this sequence is a human donor with alopecia areata. This chain joins TRBV30 and TRBJ1-2; tentative D call: TRBD1 (6 bases). Here the CDR3 DNA reads TGTGCCTGGTTACGGGCAGGGGCTAACTATGGCTACACCTTC. This codes for CAWLRAGANYGYTF.